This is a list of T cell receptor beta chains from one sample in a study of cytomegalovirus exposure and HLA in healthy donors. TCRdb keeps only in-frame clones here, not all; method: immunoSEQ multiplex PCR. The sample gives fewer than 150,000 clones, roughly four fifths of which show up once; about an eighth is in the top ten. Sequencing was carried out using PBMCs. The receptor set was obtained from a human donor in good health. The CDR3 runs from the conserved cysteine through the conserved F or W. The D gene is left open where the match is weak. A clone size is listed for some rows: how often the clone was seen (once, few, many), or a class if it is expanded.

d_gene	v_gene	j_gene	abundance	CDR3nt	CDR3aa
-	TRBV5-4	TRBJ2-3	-	TGTGCCAGCAGCTACCGTTTGCGGGCTAGCACAGATACGCAGTATTTT	CASSYRLRASTDTQYF
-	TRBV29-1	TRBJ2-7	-	TGCAGCGTTGAAGCGGACTCCCCTCTGGGCTCCTACGAGCAGTACTTC	CSVEADSPLGSYEQYF
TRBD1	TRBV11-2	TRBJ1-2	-	TGTGCCAGCAGCTCCAGGGGGTATGGCTACACCTTC	CASSSRGYGYTF
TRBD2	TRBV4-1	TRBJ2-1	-	TGCGCCAGCAGCCAAGGGCTTACTGGACTAGCGGGAGGGCCCAATGAGCAGTTCTTC	CASSQGLTGLAGGPNEQFF
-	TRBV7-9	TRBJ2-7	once	TGTGCCAGCAGCTTAAACGGGGAGTACGAGCAGTACTTC	CASSLNGEYEQYF
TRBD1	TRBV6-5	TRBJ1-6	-	TGTGCCAGCAGTTACTCAACAGGGGCTAATTCACCCCTCCACTTT	CASSYSTGANSPLHF
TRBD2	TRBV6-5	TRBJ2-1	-	TGTGCCAGCAGACCTAGCGGGGGGGCGGGTGAGCAGTTCTTC	CASRPSGGAGEQFF
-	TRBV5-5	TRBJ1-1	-	TGTGCCAGCAGGGTGCAGGCTAACACTGAAGCTTTCTTT	CASRVQANTEAFF
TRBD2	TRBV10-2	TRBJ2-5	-	TGCGCCAGCAGTGTCAGCGGGGGCCAAGAGACCCAGTACTTC	CASSVSGGQETQYF
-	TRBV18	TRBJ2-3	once	TGTGCCAGCTCACCGCAGGGGTCTAGCACAGATACGCAGTATTTT	CASSPQGSSTDTQYF
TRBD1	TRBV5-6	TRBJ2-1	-	TGTGCCAGCAGCCTAACAGGGGGAGGTTCATGGTTCTTC	CASSLTGGGSWFF
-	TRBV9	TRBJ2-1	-	TGTGCCAGCAGCGTAGGTGTAGCGTTCAATGAGCAGTTCTTC	CASSVGVAFNEQFF
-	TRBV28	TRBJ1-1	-	TGTGCCAGCAGTTTCTGGTTTGTAGCCACTGAAGCTTTCTTT	CASSFWFVATEAFF
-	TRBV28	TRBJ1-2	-	TGTGCCAGCAGTTTTACAGGGCGTCGGGGCTACACCTTC	CASSFTGRRGYTF
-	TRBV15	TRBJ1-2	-	TGTGCCACCAGCAGAGATAGGCGGGGGGATATCTATGGCTACACCTTC	CATSRDRRGDIYGYTF
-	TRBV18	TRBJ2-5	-	TGTGCCAGCTCACCCGACTGTCAAGAGACCCAGTACTTC	CASSPDCQETQYF
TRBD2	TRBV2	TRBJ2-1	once	TGTGCCATCGGACTAGCGGGGGGTTACAATGAGCAGTTCTTC	CAIGLAGGYNEQFF
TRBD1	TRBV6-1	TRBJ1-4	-	TGTGCCAGCAGTTTCGGACAGGGTGAGGAAAAACTGTTTTTT	CASSFGQGEEKLFF
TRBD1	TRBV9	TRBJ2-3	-	TGTGCCAGCAGCGTTCAGGGGGCTGTAGCAGATACGCAGTATTTT	CASSVQGAVADTQYF
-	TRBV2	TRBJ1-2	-	TGTGCCAGCAGCTCGACAAGGTCCAACTATGGCTACACCTTC	CASSSTRSNYGYTF
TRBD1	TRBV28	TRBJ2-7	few	TGTGCCAGCAGTGGGACAGCGACTCTTATCGACTACGAGCAGTACTTC	CASSGTATLIDYEQYF
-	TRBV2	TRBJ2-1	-	TGTGCCAGCAGTGGACAGTACAATGAGCAGTTCTTC	CASSGQYNEQFF
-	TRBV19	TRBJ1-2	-	TGTGCCAGTAGTATACTGGGAGGACCATCTGGTGGGGGCTACACCTTC	CASSILGGPSGGGYTF
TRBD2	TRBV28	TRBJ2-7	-	TGTGCCAGCAGTTTCAACTGGGAGGGGCGGTCCTACGAGCAGTACTTC	CASSFNWEGRSYEQYF
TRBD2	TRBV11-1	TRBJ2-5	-	TGTGCCAGCGTACTAGCGGGTTCCCAAGAGACCCAGTACTTC	CASVLAGSQETQYF
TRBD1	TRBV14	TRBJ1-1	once	TGTGCCAGCAGCGCAGGGGGGAGGACTGAAGCTTTCTTT	CASSAGGRTEAFF
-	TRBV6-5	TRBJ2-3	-	TGTGCCAGCAGTTACCCGACAAGTCAGGATACGCAGTATTTT	CASSYPTSQDTQYF
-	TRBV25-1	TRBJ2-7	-	TGTGCCAGCAGTGAATTCGCAGTCTCCTACGAGCAGTACTTC	CASSEFAVSYEQYF
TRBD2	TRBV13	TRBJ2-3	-	TGTGCCAGCAGCTTAGGAGGGCGGGGGGGCATCGCAGATACGCAGTATTTT	CASSLGGRGGIADTQYF
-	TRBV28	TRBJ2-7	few	TGTGCCAGCAGTCCCCAGGGAGGACGCGAGCAGTACTTC	CASSPQGGREQYF
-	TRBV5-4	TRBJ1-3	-	TGTGCCAGCAGCCGCGACCTGACTTCTGGAAACACCATATATTTT	CASSRDLTSGNTIYF
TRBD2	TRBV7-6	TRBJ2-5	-	TGTGCCAGCAGCTCACTAGCGGGGGCCCCCAGCGAGACCCAGTACTTC	CASSSLAGAPSETQYF
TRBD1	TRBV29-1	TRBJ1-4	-	TGCAGCGTTGCCAAGACAGGGGAGAGGGAAAAACTGTTTTTT	CSVAKTGEREKLFF
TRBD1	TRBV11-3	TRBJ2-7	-	TGTGCCAGCAGCCCCACAGGGGCAAGTGGCGAGCAGTACTTC	CASSPTGASGEQYF
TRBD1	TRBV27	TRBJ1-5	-	TGTGCCAGCAGTTTTAGGGGACAGGGAAGCGGCAATCAGCCCCAGCATTTT	CASSFRGQGSGNQPQHF